These T cell receptor beta chains were read from a single sample in a study of blood T cell repertoires in COVID-19. The method was immunoSEQ multiplex PCR; TCRdb's version includes in-frame clones alone and lacks a portion of them. This table has roughly 90,000 clones, roughly 85% appearing once. Sequencing used peripheral blood. Receptors originate from a man older than 75 with acute or convalescent COVID-19. CDR3s include the opening cysteine and the closing phenylalanine or tryptophan. The order of the fields is clone size, J gene, D gene, V gene, CDR3 DNA, CDR3 protein. D genes are given only for firm matches. Rows may omit the clone size; those that give it use once, few, many or a size class.

>once|TRBJ1-5|NA|TRBV2
TGTGCCAGCAGTGAAACCAGGTCCAGGGAGCCCCAGCATTTT
CASSETRSREPQHF
>NA|TRBJ1-1|TRBD1|TRBV5-4
TGTGCCAGCAGCCGGACAGGGGTTGGCACTGAAGCTTTCTTT
CASSRTGVGTEAFF
>once|TRBJ2-3|TRBD2|TRBV6-5
TGTGCCAGCCGGCTTGGCGGGAGTGGAGATACGCAGTATTTT
CASRLGGSGDTQYF
>NA|TRBJ1-1|TRBD1|TRBV19
TGTGCCAGTAGTATCCAGACAGGGGGCTGGACTGAAGCTTTCTTT
CASSIQTGGWTEAFF
>NA|TRBJ2-3|TRBD2|TRBV30
TGTGCCTGGAAGCGGGAGAGAGGGGGATCCACAGATACGCAGTATTTT
CAWKRERGGSTDTQYF
>NA|TRBJ2-4|NA|TRBV20-1
TGCAGTGCTAGAACCGGGGTAAAAGGATACTTC
CSARTGVKGYF
>NA|TRBJ2-2|TRBD2|TRBV6-5
TGTGCCAGCAGTTACTCTAGCGGGAGGGCCGGGGAGCTGTTTTTT
CASSYSSGRAGELFF
>NA|TRBJ1-2|NA|TRBV5-6
TGTGCCAGCAGATCCCGAGGGGGACCCCCCTATGGCTACACCTTC
CASRSRGGPPYGYTF
>NA|TRBJ1-6|NA|TRBV19
TGTGCCAGTAGTATCCAGGACAGCGGGAGGAATTCACCCCTCCACTTT
CASSIQDSGRNSPLHF
>NA|TRBJ1-3|TRBD1|TRBV3-1/TRBV3-2
TGTGCCAGCAGCCAACGGGACAGGCTCCCTGGAAACACCATATATTTT
CASSQRDRLPGNTIYF
>once|TRBJ2-7|NA|TRBV28
TGTGCCAGCAGTCCCAGACAGGTGAGGGGTTACGAGCAGTACTTC
CASSPRQVRGYEQYF
>medium-sized|TRBJ1-3|TRBD1|TRBV2
TGTGCCAGCAGGCCAGGGACAGGGGGCGAAAACACCATATATTTT
CASRPGTGGENTIYF
>NA|TRBJ2-7|TRBD1|TRBV5-1
TGCGCCAGCAGCTTGGCCACGGGACAGTGGGATTCCTACGAGCAGTACTTC
CASSLATGQWDSYEQYF
>NA|TRBJ2-7|NA|TRBV3-1/TRBV3-2
TGTGCCAGCAGCCGGTCGGCGGGGTCCTCCTACGAGCAGTACTTC
CASSRSAGSSYEQYF
>NA|TRBJ2-6|NA|TRBV5-1
TGCGCCAGCAGCTTGATGACAAGGCCTGACTCTGGGGCCAACGTCCTGACTTTC
CASSLMTRPDSGANVLTF
>NA|TRBJ1-5|NA|TRBV4-1
TGCGCCAGCAGCCAAGACAGGGGCCCCAATCAGCCCCAGCATTTT
CASSQDRGPNQPQHF
>NA|TRBJ1-3|NA|TRBV15
TGTGCCACCAGCAGAGATTTAAACTCTGGAAACACCATATATTTT
CATSRDLNSGNTIYF
>many|TRBJ2-7|NA|TRBV7-6
TGTGCCAGCAGCAGGACGGGAGAACGGGGGTACGAGCAGTACTTC
CASSRTGERGYEQYF
>NA|TRBJ2-7|NA|TRBV19
TGTGCCAGTAGTACGCCCGGGAGCCACGAGCAGTACTTC
CASSTPGSHEQYF
>few|TRBJ2-3|TRBD2|TRBV4-3
TGCGCCAGCAGCCAGACCTTCCGGGGACTACCAACGATGGATACGCAGTATTTT
CASSQTFRGLPTMDTQYF
>NA|TRBJ2-1|NA|TRBV19
TGTGCCAGTAAGCGATCCTCCTACAATGAGCAGTTCTTC
CASKRSSYNEQFF
>NA|TRBJ1-5|TRBD1|TRBV5-6
TGTGCCAGCAGCTTGATGGGGACAGGGAAGCAGCATTTT
CASSLMGTGKQHF
>NA|TRBJ1-1|TRBD1|TRBV12-5
TGTGCTAGTGGCAACGGACAGGTGGAGATCACTGAAGCTTTCTTT
CASGNGQVEITEAFF
>NA|TRBJ1-6|NA|TRBV7-8
TGTGCCAGCAGCCAATTTAGGGTAGCGAATTCACCCCTCCACTTT
CASSQFRVANSPLHF
>NA|TRBJ1-2|NA|TRBV5-1
TGCGCCAGCAGCTTGACAGTGTCTAACTATGGCTACACCTTC
CASSLTVSNYGYTF
>NA|TRBJ1-4|TRBD1|TRBV5-6
TGTGCCAGCAGCACCGACAGGGGTAGAAATGAAAAACTGTTTTTT
CASSTDRGRNEKLFF
>NA|TRBJ2-7|TRBD1|TRBV11-3
TGTGCCAGCAGCCGCTCCGGGACAGGATCCTACGAGCAGTACTTC
CASSRSGTGSYEQYF
>NA|TRBJ2-5|NA|TRBV12-3/TRBV12-4
TGTGCCAGCACCAGACACTCCCAAGAGACCCAGTACTTC
CASTRHSQETQYF
>NA|TRBJ2-1|TRBD1|TRBV24-1
TGTGCCACCAGTCCCACAGGGGGCGGCCACAATGAGCAGTTCTTC
CATSPTGGGHNEQFF
>NA|TRBJ1-2|NA|TRBV29-1
TGCAGCGTTGAAGCGAACTATGGCTACACCTTC
CSVEANYGYTF
>NA|TRBJ2-1|TRBD1|TRBV30
TGTGCCTGGACAGGGGGCCACAATGAGCAGTTCTTC
CAWTGGHNEQFF
>few|TRBJ1-2|TRBD1|TRBV19
TGTGCCAGTAGTATGTCCAGGGGGGCTTCTGACTATGGCTACACCTTC
CASSMSRGASDYGYTF